These 19 T cell receptor beta chains were sequenced from one sample in a study of beta chain features in type 1 diabetes. TCRB transcripts that were expressed got sequenced, as all of the isolated RNA had been reverse transcribed. The data were produced by immunoSEQ multiplex PCR, yet TCRdb's version contains in-frame clones alone and is incomplete. Of about 150,000 clones listed, roughly 8% are singletons. Sequencing used central memory CD4+ T cells from blood. The receptors derive from a man between 18 and 35 years old in good health.

This clone was observed a handful of times. V and J are TRBV29-1 and TRBJ2-2, with TRBD2 matching 12 bases. The CDR3 extends over 14 amino acids. The germline V gene has CDR1 SQVTM and CDR2 ANQGSEA. V shed 1 base and J 13 bases; nucleotides not matched to a gene: 7. CDR3 nucleotides: TGCAGCGTTGAAGCCCTAGCGGGGGGGAGGGGGCTGTTTTTT. This translates into CSVEALAGGRGLFF.

The rearrangement joins TRBV7-6 to TRBJ1-3; a weak D match, TRBD1 (6 bases). The CDR3 has 16 residues. CDR1 and CDR2 from the germline V gene are SGHVS and FNYEAQ. Trimming stripped 3 bases from V and 2 bases from J, with 14 bases between. The CDR3, as DNA: TGTGCCAGCAGCTTTTCGGAGAACAGGGCTGGAAACACCATATATTTT. Translated, it gives CASSFSENRAGNTIYF. The full variable domain, in which reference TRBV7-6 and TRBJ1-3 provide the parts outside the CDR3, is GAGVSQSPRYKVTKRGQDVALRCDPISGHVSLYWYRQALGQGPEFLTYFNYEAQQDKSGLPNDRFSAERPEGSISTLTIQRTEQRDSAMYRCASSFSENRAGNTIYFGEGSWLTVV.

This clone was recorded a few times. The chain couples TRBV6-6 to TRBJ2-7; 8 bases line up with TRBD1. The CDR3 spans 14 residues. From germline, CDR1 is MNHNY and CDR2 SVGAGI (reference sequence). The ends lost 10 bases at V and 3 bases at J; junction bases unmatched: 11. The CDR3 reads CATSTWDRFYEQYF. As DNA, the CDR3 is TGTGCCACCAGCACGTGGGACAGGTTCTACGAGCAGTACTTC.

There are a few counts of this clone. The rearrangement joins TRBV9 to TRBJ1-6; D call uncertain. Germline-derived CDR1 and CDR2 are SGDLS and YYNGEE. The germline V and J ends were trimmed by 0 bases and 7 bases, with 17 bases remaining between them. This CDR3 spans 17 amino acids. The CDR3 spells CASSVEVWTSLNSPLHF. CDR3 in DNA: TGTGCCAGCAGCGTAGAGGTATGGACTTCCCTAAATTCACCCCTCCACTTT.

V is TRBV19 and J is TRBJ1-1; 9 bases are shared with TRBD1. The CDR3 spans 14 residues. CDR1 LNHDA and CDR2 SQIVND come from the germline V gene (reference sequence). Trimming removed 5 bases from V and 7 bases from J; junction bases left unmatched: 8. CDR3 sequence (DNA): TGTGCCAGTAGTCAAGGACAGGGGAAAGGTGAAGCTTTCTTT. This encodes CASSQGQGKGEAFF.

This clone has a handful of counts. V usage is TRBV6-5 and J usage is TRBJ1-2; weak D call: TRBD1 (5 bases). Germline assignment: CDR1 MNHEY and CDR2 SVGAGI. V gave up 0 bases and J gave up 6 bases, with 14 bases separating them. CDR3 length equals 15 residues. CDR3 nucleotide sequence: TGTGCCAGCAGTTACTCGACCAGGGAAGGAAATGGCTACACCTTC. Its protein is CASSYSTREGNGYTF.

V is TRBV30 and J is TRBJ1-5; 7 nucleotides line up with TRBD1. Germline values: CDR1 GTSNPN, CDR2 SVGIG (reference sequence). The CDR3 consists of 14 residues. V shed 2 bases and J 4 bases; nucleotides not matched to a gene: 5. The CDR3 DNA sequence: TGTGCCTGGAGTCAGGGACAGCTGAATCAGCCCCAGCATTTT. It translates to CAWSQGQLNQPQHF.

A word on this clone: Other DNA variants within this sample encode the same CDR3. This sequence joins TRBV7-3 and TRBJ2-3, with D perhaps matching TRBD1 (5 bases). Germline lookup yields CDR1 SGHTA and CDR2 FQGTGA. This CDR3 has 13 residues. V was clipped by 3 bases and J by 3 bases, with 7 bases between them. The CDR3 is CASSLPGTDTQYF. The CDR3 nucleotides are TGTGCCAGCAGCTTGCCAGGGACAGATACGCAGTATTTT.

The chain combines TRBV5-6 with TRBJ2-3; 7 nucleotides align to TRBD1. The ends lost 2 bases at V and 10 bases at J; junction bases unmatched: 7. Germline-derived CDR1 and CDR2 are SGHDT and YYEEEE. CDR3 length: 13 amino acids. The CDR3 spells CASSFDRERAQYF. CDR3 sequence (DNA): TGTGCCAGCAGCTTCGACAGGGAGAGGGCGCAGTATTTT.

The table lists this clone with a few counts. The chain has TRBV5-4 and TRBJ2-6; D perhaps matches TRBD1 (5 bases). The germline gives CDR1 SGHNT, CDR2 YYREEE (reference sequence). The V and J ends lost 4 bases and 0 bases respectively, with 17 bases between them. There are 18 residues in the CDR3. The CDR3 loop is CASSQESQGGSGANVLTF. In DNA, the CDR3 is TGTGCCAGCAGCCAAGAATCGCAGGGCGGCTCTGGGGCCAACGTCCTGACTTTC.

V and J are TRBV28 and TRBJ2-5; D remains unclear. Germline V gives CDR1 MDHEN, CDR2 SYDVKM. V was clipped by 2 bases and J by 5 bases, with 12 bases between them. The CDR3 extends over 14 amino acids. Written as DNA, the CDR3 is TGTGCCAGCAGTTTAGGCTCAACCAGGGAGACCCAGTACTTC. Amino acids: CASSLGSTRETQYF.

CDR3 protein: CASSRRGESQETQYF. CDR3 DNA: TGTGCCAGCAGCCGGCGCGGGGAGTCCCAAGAGACCCAGTACTTC. The chain joins TRBV7-6 to TRBJ2-5, with D possibly being TRBD2 (6 bases). V lost 5 bases to trimming and J lost 1 base, with 14 bases between them. The CDR3 runs 15 residues. The germline V gene encodes CDR1 SGHVS and CDR2 FNYEAQ. Full variable domain (missing parts from reference TRBV7-6 and TRBJ2-5): GAGVSQSPRYKVTKRGQDVALRCDPISGHVSLYWYRQALGQGPEFLTYFNYEAQQDKSGLPNDRFSAERPEGSISTLTIQRTEQRDSAMYRCASSRRGESQETQYFGPGTRLLVL.

This clone was seen a handful of times. This chain connects TRBV25-1 to TRBJ1-1, with D tentatively TRBD1 (5 bases). CDR3 length: 18 residues. V was pared by 5 bases and J by 4 bases, with 26 bases between. Germline CDR1 and CDR2: MGHDK and SYGVNS. DNA for the CDR3: TGTGCCAGCAGTCACGGGCAATTGGGCAACGGGGGGAGCACTGAAGCTTTCTTT. It specifies CASSHGQLGNGGSTEAFF.

Many counts were recorded for this clone. V usage is TRBV5-1 and J usage is TRBJ2-5, with D possibly TRBD2 on 5 matching bases. CDR3 size: 14 residues. V dropped 4 bases and J dropped 2 bases, with 12 bases sitting between them. CDR1 is SGHRS, CDR2 YFSETQ, per germline. CDR3 bases: TGCGCCAGCAGCAGAGGACTGGGACAAGAGACCCAGTACTTC. Protein product: CASSRGLGQETQYF.

This clone was recorded many times. This chain connects TRBV28 to TRBJ2-7; D possibly corresponds to TRBD2 (6 bases). Trimming stripped 7 bases from V and 3 bases from J, with 19 bases between. This CDR3 is built from 15 residues. CDR1 and CDR2 from the germline V gene are MDHEN and SYDVKM. The CDR3 here is CASKGPSRGRYEQYF. CDR3 nucleotides: TGTGCCAGCAAGGGTCCGTCGCGGGGTCGCTACGAGCAGTACTTC.

V and J are TRBV5-8 and TRBJ2-1, with 7 bases matching TRBD2. The CDR3 extends over 17 amino acids. V dropped 2 bases and J dropped 3; count of bases not matched to a gene: 11. Germline V gene data show CDR1 as SGHTS and CDR2 as YDEGEE. CDR3: CASSFPKLAVYYNEQFF. In DNA, the CDR3 is TGTGCCAGCAGCTTCCCTAAGCTAGCGGTCTACTACAATGAGCAGTTCTTC.

The sample holds a few counts of this clone. The chain is built from TRBV5-4 and TRBJ2-6, with a possible D match to TRBD2 (5 bases). This CDR3 has 15 residues. Germline values: CDR1 SGHNT, CDR2 YYREEE (reference sequence). V gave up 6 bases and J gave up 0 bases, with 10 bases separating them. CDR3 amino acids: CASTRGSSGANVLTF. The CDR3 DNA is TGTGCCAGCACCAGAGGGAGCTCTGGGGCCAACGTCCTGACTTTC.

This clone occurred once. The gene calls are TRBV30 and TRBJ1-4; no reliable D call. The CDR3 has 15 residues. Germline loops: CDR1 GTSNPN, CDR2 SVGIG (reference sequence). Trimming removed 2 bases from V and 5 bases from J, with 15 bases in between. The CDR3 DNA reads as TGTGCCTGGAGTCCTCGCCTCGGGGTGAATGAAAAACTGTTTTTT. Translation: CAWSPRLGVNEKLFF.

Many counts were recorded for this clone. The chain joins TRBV28 to TRBJ2-4, with D possibly matching TRBD1 (6 bases). CDR1 and CDR2 from the germline V gene are MDHEN and SYDVKM. Trimming left V 5 bases short and J 0 bases short, with 11 bases between. CDR3 length: 15 residues. The CDR3 coding sequence is TGTGCCAGCAGTCTACCACAGGGAGCCAAAAACATTCAGTACTTC. Translated, it gives CASSLPQGAKNIQYF.